The 29 T cell receptor beta chains presented below share a single source sample, sequenced in a study of T cells after posttransplantation cyclophosphamide. Clones were read by immunoSEQ multiplex PCR, and TCRdb kept only the in-frame ones, dropping some. This sample comprises about 40,000 clones, none seen once only. Sequencing was performed on PBMCs. These receptor sequences come from a man in his thirties or forties in good health and a related stem cell transplant donor.

This clone was observed a handful of times. This chain links TRBV12-3 or TRBV12-4 with TRBJ2-1; the match to TRBD1 covers 12 bases. The CDR3 length is 15 residues. Trimming cost V 2 bases and J 6 bases; bases outside gene matches: 2. The CDR3 DNA sequence: TGTGCCAGCAGTTTACCGGGACAGGGGGCCAATGAGCAGTTCTTC. It codes for CASSLPGQGANEQFF.

This clone showed up many times. The V gene is TRBV5-1, the J gene TRBJ2-7, with D possibly being TRBD2 (6 bases). The CDR3 runs to 16 residues. Germline values: CDR1 SGHRS, CDR2 YFSETQ. Trimming took 3 bases from V and 2 from J, leaving 18 bases between them. CDR3 sequence reads: CASSYPGRSGAYEQYF. Here the CDR3 DNA reads TGCGCCAGCAGCTACCCAGGACGGTCGGGGGCCTACGAGCAGTACTTC.

This clone was counted a few times. The V gene is TRBV18, the J gene TRBJ2-5; D remains unclear. This CDR3 contains 17 residues. V gave up 2 bases and J gave up 5 bases, with 21 bases separating them. In germline, CDR1 is KGHSH, CDR2 LQKENI. CDR3 sequence reads: CASSPKGPRRELETQYF. CDR3 sequence (DNA): TGTGCCAGCTCACCAAAAGGGCCACGCCGTGAACTGGAGACCCAGTACTTC.

In this sample, this clone turned up many times. The chain combines TRBV24-1 with TRBJ2-3, with TRBD2 identical over 7 bases. The CDR3 has 15 residues. Germline V gives CDR1 KGHDR, CDR2 SFDVKD. J lost 1 base, V lost 3 bases, and 3 bases had no gene match. DNA for the CDR3: TGTGCCACCAGTGATCGTGCGGGGGGCACAGATACGCAGTATTTT. Translation gives CATSDRAGGTDTQYF.

The table lists this clone with many counts. The chain joins TRBV6-2 or TRBV6-3 to TRBJ2-5; 8 bases agree with TRBD1. The length of the CDR3 is 18 residues. With 2 bases clipped from V and 5 bases from J, the junction kept 16 bases outside the gene matches. Per germline, CDR1 MNHEY and CDR2 SVGEGT. The CDR3 sequence: CASSYPTGGPGVQETQYF. CDR3 in DNA: TGTGCCAGCAGTTACCCTACAGGGGGTCCGGGCGTGCAGGAGACCCAGTACTTC.

In this sample, this clone turned up many times. J is TRBJ2-4 and V is TRBV5-6, with D hard to call. Germline CDR1 is SGHDT and CDR2 is YYEEEE. This CDR3 is 15 amino acids long. Trimming stripped 2 bases from V and 0 bases from J, with 9 bases between. Written as DNA, the CDR3 is TGTGCCAGCAGCTTACAGCTGCTAGCCAAAAACATTCAGTACTTC. Translated: CASSLQLLAKNIQYF.

V gene TRBV7-9 combines with J gene TRBJ2-5; D is perhaps TRBD1 (5 bases). Germline CDR1 SEHNR, CDR2 FQNEAQ (reference sequence). Deletions cut 5 bases from V and 2 bases from J, with 18 bases between. This CDR3 contains 16 residues. CDR3 nucleotides: TGTGCCAGCAGCGCTGACAGAGCTACCTTTCAAGAGACCCAGTACTTC. This sequence encodes CASSADRATFQETQYF.

The rearrangement links TRBV24-1 to TRBJ2-3; 9 bases are a match to TRBD2. The V gene's germline CDR1 is KGHDR and CDR2 SFDVKD. The CDR3 covers 17 residues. V shed 7 bases and J 2 bases; nucleotides not matched to a gene: 12. The CDR3 DNA follows: TGTGCCACCAGCCCACTGACTAGCGGTGGACTCACAGATACGCAGTATTTT. This encodes CATSPLTSGGLTDTQYF.

This clone has a count of ten or more. The chain joins TRBV27 to TRBJ1-1; 7 nucleotides agree with TRBD1. From germline, CDR1 is MNHEY and CDR2 SMNVEV (reference sequence). There are 15 residues in the CDR3. After removal of 5 bases from V and 4 bases from J, the junction contained 10 bases not matched to a gene. CDR3 residues: CASSPSQTGSTEAFF. The CDR3 region has the DNA TGTGCCAGCAGTCCTTCCCAGACAGGGAGCACTGAAGCTTTCTTT.

At least ten counts were recorded for this clone. The chain recombines TRBV10-3 with TRBJ2-3, with a tentative D call TRBD2 (7 bases). The CDR3 covers 15 residues. Trimming took off 4 bases at V and 4 bases at J, with 15 bases between the two ends. CDR1 is ENHRY and CDR2 is SYGVKD in the germline V gene. The CDR3 region has the DNA TGTGCCATCAGTGTGGATCGCGGGGGCGCAGATACGCAGTATTTT. This gives the protein CAISVDRGGADTQYF.

This clone was picked up many times. This chain uses TRBV6-5 with TRBJ1-2, with D perhaps matching TRBD1 (5 bases). Trimming removed 11 bases at V and 1 base at J, with 14 bases between. The length of the CDR3 is 13 residues. Germline CDR1 reads MNHEY; CDR2 reads SVGAGI. The CDR3 coding sequence is TGTGCCGCGCGGTCGGGGGTTAACTATGGCTACACCTTC. Its translation is CAARSGVNYGYTF.

This clone was seen at least ten times. The V gene is TRBV6-5, the J gene TRBJ1-2, with 8 bases fitting TRBD1. The CDR3 is made up of 13 amino acids. Germline V CDR1 and CDR2: MNHEY, SVGAGI. Germline trimming cut 7 bases from V and 4 bases from J; bases unmatched to any gene: 5. CDR3 loop: CASTPGGGYGYTF. In nucleotides, the CDR3 is TGTGCCAGCACCCCAGGGGGCGGCTATGGCTACACCTTC.

This clone was picked up many times. V gene TRBV7-3 combines with J gene TRBJ2-1; the match to TRBD2 covers 7 bases. The CDR3 length is 13 residues. The V segment lost 2 bases and the J segment 8 bases; nucleotides outside the gene matches: 3. Germline V CDR1 and CDR2: SGHTA, FQGTGA. This CDR3 is CASSLELADEQFF. The CDR3 region has the DNA TGTGCCAGCAGCTTAGAGCTAGCGGATGAGCAGTTCTTC.

There are many counts of this clone. The rearrangement uses TRBV7-2 and TRBJ2-1; the match to TRBD2 covers 12 bases. CDR1 SGHTA and CDR2 FQGNSA come from the germline V gene. This CDR3 comprises 15 residues. The V and J ends lost 5 bases and 8 bases, in that order; junction bases with no gene match: 7. The CDR3 DNA is TGTGCCAGCAGCCTTCTAGCGGGGGGGCGCGATGAGCAGTTCTTC. Encoded protein: CASSLLAGGRDEQFF.

This clone was seen ten or more times. V gene TRBV6-2 or TRBV6-3 combines with J gene TRBJ2-7; unclear D gene. This CDR3 is built from 12 residues. Between the trimmed V and J ends, which lost 4 bases and 6 bases, there was a span of 10 bases. Germline values: CDR1 MNHEY, CDR2 SVGEGT. The CDR3 loop reads CASSLALREQYF. The CDR3 DNA sequence: TGTGCCAGCAGTTTAGCTTTGCGCGAGCAGTACTTC.

The rearrangement links TRBV24-1 to TRBJ2-3, with TRBD1 matching 7 bases. Germline-derived CDR1 and CDR2 are KGHDR and SFDVKD. Trimming at V came to 7 bases and at J to 3 bases, leaving 9 bases not matched to a gene. The CDR3 has 15 amino acids. The CDR3 DNA is TGTGCCACCAGCGTTGACAGGGATGATACAGATACGCAGTATTTT. This gives the protein CATSVDRDDTDTQYF.

This clone showed up many times. This chain links TRBV6-1 with TRBJ1-4, with 8 bases fitting TRBD1. The CDR3 spans 15 residues. In germline, CDR1 is MNHNS, CDR2 SASEGT. J was trimmed by 4 bases and V by 5 bases; bases with no gene match: 6. This chain's CDR3 is CASSSRGRINEKLFF. CDR3 DNA: TGTGCCAGCAGTTCCAGGGGGCGCATTAATGAAAAACTGTTTTTT.

This clone was seen ten or more times. This chain connects TRBV4-2 to TRBJ1-4; TRBD1 is a possible D gene (5 bases). V was pared by 0 bases and J by 3 bases, with 11 bases between. The V gene's germline CDR1 is LGHNA and CDR2 YNFKEQ. The CDR3 spans 16 residues. The DNA for the CDR3 is TGTGCCAGCAGCCAAGATGGCAGGGCACCTAATGAAAAACTGTTTTTT. Translation: CASSQDGRAPNEKLFF.

This clone was seen many times. This sequence joins TRBV7-9 and TRBJ2-1, with D possibly being TRBD2 (7 bases). The germline gives CDR1 SEHNR, CDR2 FQNEAQ (reference sequence). The CDR3 is made up of 15 amino acids. Trimming removed 5 bases at V and 9 bases at J, with 20 bases between. The DNA for the CDR3 is TGTGCCAGCAGCCCCCGAGGGGGGGTAATATCTGAGCAGTTCTTC. Its translation is CASSPRGGVISEQFF.

This clone was found many times. The chain links TRBV6-1 to TRBJ2-5, with 9 bases identical to TRBD2. This CDR3 is 15 amino acids long. Losses at the gene ends were 7 bases for V and 8 bases for J; bases not matched to a gene: 14. CDR1 MNHNS and CDR2 SASEGT come from the germline V gene. The CDR3 spells CASNSPSGAPGTQYF. The CDR3 nucleotides read TGTGCCAGCAATAGCCCTAGCGGGGCCCCAGGAACCCAGTACTTC.

This clone showed up many times. The V gene is TRBV6-1, the J gene TRBJ1-6; the D is unclear. CDR3 size: 13 residues. Trimming pared 6 bases from V and 7 bases from J, leaving 10 bases between. Germline V gene data show CDR1 as MNHNS and CDR2 as SASEGT. CDR3 nucleotide sequence: TGTGCCAGCAGCAGTGCCTGGAATTCACCCCTCCACTTT. It yields the protein CASSSAWNSPLHF.

This clone appeared many times. This chain links TRBV15 with TRBJ1-1; D unresolved. This CDR3 has 14 residues. The V end lost 5 bases, the J end lost 2 bases, and 12 bases lay between the germline ends. Germline V gene data show CDR1 as LNHNV and CDR2 as YYDKDF (reference sequence). CDR3 sequence reads: CATSRGRLNTEAFF. For the CDR3, the DNA is TGTGCCACCAGCCGAGGTCGGTTAAACACTGAAGCTTTCTTT.

This clone has a count of ten or more. V gene TRBV9 combines with J gene TRBJ2-3, with D perhaps matching TRBD2 (6 bases). Germline-derived CDR1 and CDR2 are SGDLS and YYNGEE. V gave up 0 bases and J gave up 5 bases, with 10 bases separating them. The CDR3 has 14 amino acids. This CDR3 reads CASSVDASEDTQYF. In DNA form, the CDR3 reads TGTGCCAGCAGCGTAGATGCTAGCGAAGATACGCAGTATTTT.

Many counts were recorded for this clone. The chain employs TRBV15 and TRBJ1-5, with TRBD1 matching over 9 bases. V was clipped by 8 bases and J by 1 base; unmatched bases: 0. Germline CDR1 LNHNV, CDR2 YYDKDF (reference sequence). This CDR3 is 13 amino acids long. The CDR3 sequence: CATGTGSNQPQHF. The CDR3 DNA follows: TGTGCCACCGGGACAGGGAGCAATCAGCCCCAGCATTTT.

This clone has at least ten counts. This chain links TRBV11-2 with TRBJ1-5, with TRBD1 matching 8 bases. The CDR3 sequence is 16 residues long. V was clipped by 5 bases and J by 6 bases; unmatched bases: 12. Germline assignment: CDR1 SGHAT and CDR2 FQNNGV. In DNA form, the CDR3 reads TGTGCCAGCAGCCTGCTGGGAGGACAGGGTAGTCAGCCCCAGCATTTT. Protein sequence: CASSLLGGQGSQPQHF.

This clone came up many times. This chain connects TRBV6-2 or TRBV6-3 to TRBJ2-3, with 11 bases lining up with TRBD2. This CDR3 has 15 residues. Germline V gene data show CDR1 as MNHEY and CDR2 as SVGEGT. The ends lost 6 bases at V and 1 base at J; junction bases unmatched: 3. CDR3 sequence (DNA): TGTGCCAGCAGCCTACTAGCGGGGGGCACAGATACGCAGTATTTT. Protein product: CASSLLAGGTDTQYF.

This clone has ten or more counts. The chain employs TRBV6-6 and TRBJ2-5, with 10 positions matching TRBD2. V dropped 2 bases and J dropped 5; count of bases not matched to a gene: 8. The CDR3 has 16 amino acids. The germline CDR1 and CDR2 sequences are MNHNY and SVGAGI (reference sequence). The CDR3 bases are TGTGCCAGCAGTTACAGCGGGGGGGCCTTTCGGGAGACCCAGTACTTC. It is translated as CASSYSGGAFRETQYF.

This chain uses TRBV24-1 with TRBJ1-2; weak D call: TRBD1 (5 bases). The V end lost 3 bases, the J end lost 6 bases, and 19 bases lay between the germline ends. This CDR3 contains 16 residues. The germline V gene has CDR1 KGHDR and CDR2 SFDVKD. The CDR3 protein is CATSDPGGGLSNGYTF. The CDR3 DNA reads as TGTGCCACCAGTGATCCCGGGGGGGGTCTTAGCAATGGCTACACCTTC.

This clone occurred many times. The chain carries TRBV6-1 and TRBJ1-2, with D hard to call. This CDR3 region has 14 residues. Germline lookup yields CDR1 MNHNS and CDR2 SASEGT. Trimming removed 6 bases from V and 1 base from J, with 12 bases in between. This chain's CDR3 is CASRPNHGNYGYTF. The CDR3 DNA follows: TGTGCCAGCAGACCCAATCACGGTAACTATGGCTACACCTTC.